This TCR beta chain emerged from a study of shared clonotypes between healthy human individuals. Germline loops: CDR1 MDHEN, CDR2 SYDVKM. This CDR3 contains 15 residues. With 8 bases removed from V and 3 bases from J, the gap between germline ends came to 19 bases. Researchers partitioned CD4+ cells into CD45RA+ naive and CD45RA-negative memory subsets. Only in-frame clones appear in the TCRdb table, and some are missing; sequencing was by immunoSEQ multiplex PCR. The sample lists about 1.5 million clones, around 98% occurring once. The chain is built from TRBV28 and TRBJ1-1; D is uncertain. The specimen was naive CD4+ T cells sorted from blood. As for subset: CD45RA+ positively selected. The clonotype comes from a man aged 25 to 45 in good health. CDR3 loop: CASYNERRRDTEAFF. The CDR3, as DNA: TGTGCCAGCTACAACGAAAGGCGGCGGGACACTGAAGCTTTCTTT.